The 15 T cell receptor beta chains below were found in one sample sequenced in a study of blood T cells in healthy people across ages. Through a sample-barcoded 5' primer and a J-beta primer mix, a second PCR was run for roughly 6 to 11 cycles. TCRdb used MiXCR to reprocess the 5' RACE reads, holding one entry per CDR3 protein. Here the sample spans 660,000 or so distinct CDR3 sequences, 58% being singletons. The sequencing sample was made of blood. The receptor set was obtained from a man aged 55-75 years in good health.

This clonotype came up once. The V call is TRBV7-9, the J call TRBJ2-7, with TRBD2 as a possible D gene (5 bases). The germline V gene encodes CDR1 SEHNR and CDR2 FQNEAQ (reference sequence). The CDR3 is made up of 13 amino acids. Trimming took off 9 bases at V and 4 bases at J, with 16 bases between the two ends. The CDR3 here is CASNRAQRYEQYF. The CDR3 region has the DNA TGTGCCAGTAATAGGGCCCAGCGGTACGAGCAGTACTTC.

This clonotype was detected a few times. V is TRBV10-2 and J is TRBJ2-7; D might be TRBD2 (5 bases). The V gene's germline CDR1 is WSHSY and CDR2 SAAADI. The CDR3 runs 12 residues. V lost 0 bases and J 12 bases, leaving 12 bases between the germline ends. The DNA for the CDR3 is TGCGCCAGCAGTGAGTCGGCAGGCGGAGGGTACTTC. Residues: CASSESAGGGYF.

The CDR3 region is CSAILATGGYEQYF. The DNA for the CDR3 is TGCAGTGCTATACTAGCGACGGGTGGATACGAGCAGTACTTC. V gene TRBV20-1 combines with J gene TRBJ2-5; 7 nucleotides match TRBD2. The last part of the DNA fits TRBJ2-7 better; the J call may be wrong. The CDR3 length is 14 residues. In germline, CDR1 is DFQATT, CDR2 SNEGSKA (reference sequence).

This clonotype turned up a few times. The CDR3 loop reads CAISDFGQATNYGYTF. The CDR3, as DNA: TGTGCCATCAGTGACTTCGGACAGGCAACTAACTATGGCTACACCTTC. The V call is TRBV10-3, the J call TRBJ1-2; 7 bases line up with TRBD1. The CDR3 is 16 residues long. Looked up from germline, CDR1 is ENHRY and CDR2 is SYGVKD. J lost 0 bases, V lost 3 bases, and 7 bases had no gene match.

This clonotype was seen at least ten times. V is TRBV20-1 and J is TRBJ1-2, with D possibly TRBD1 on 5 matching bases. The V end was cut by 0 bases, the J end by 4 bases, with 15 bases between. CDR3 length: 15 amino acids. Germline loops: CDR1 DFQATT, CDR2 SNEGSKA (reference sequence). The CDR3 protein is CSARDGTFGRYGYTF. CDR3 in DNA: TGCAGTGCTAGAGACGGGACTTTCGGTCGCTATGGCTACACCTTC.

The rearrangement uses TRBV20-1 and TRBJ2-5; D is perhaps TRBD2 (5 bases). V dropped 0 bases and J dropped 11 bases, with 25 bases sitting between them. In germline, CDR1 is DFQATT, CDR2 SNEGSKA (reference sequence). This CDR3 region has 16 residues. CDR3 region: CSARDSDRPFYNEQYF. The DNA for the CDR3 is TGCAGTGCTAGAGATAGCGACCGTCCCTTTTACAATGAGCAGTACTTC.

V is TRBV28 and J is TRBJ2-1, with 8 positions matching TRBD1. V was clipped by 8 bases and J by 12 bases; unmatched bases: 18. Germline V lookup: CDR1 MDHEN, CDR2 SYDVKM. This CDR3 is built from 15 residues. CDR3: CASGLTGDSRLGQFF. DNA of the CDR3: TGTGCCAGCGGGTTGACAGGGGATTCCCGGCTCGGGCAGTTCTTC.

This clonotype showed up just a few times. The CDR3 DNA is TGTGCCAGCAGTTACCCCACTCCTGGACCTGAAAAACTGTTTTTT. Its translation: CASSYPTPGPEKLFF. This chain joins TRBV6-2 or TRBV6-3 and TRBJ1-4; D is ambiguous. This CDR3 comprises 15 residues. CDR1 is MNHEY and CDR2 is SVGEGT in the germline V gene. Between the trimmed V and J ends, which lost 2 bases and 7 bases, there was a span of 14 bases.

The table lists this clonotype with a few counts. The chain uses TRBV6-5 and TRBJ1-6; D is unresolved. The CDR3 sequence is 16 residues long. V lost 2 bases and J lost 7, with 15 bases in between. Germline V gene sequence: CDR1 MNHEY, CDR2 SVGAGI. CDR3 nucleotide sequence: TGTGCCAGCAGTTACACGGACCCACGGGAGAATTCACCCCTCCACTTT. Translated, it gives CASSYTDPRENSPLHF.

The CDR3 protein is CASSLGSRRADTQYF. DNA for the CDR3: TGCGCCAGCAGCTTGGGTTCTAGGAGGGCAGATACGCAGTATTTT. The chain recombines TRBV5-1 with TRBJ2-3; a weak D match, TRBD2 (6 bases). Germline CDR1 reads SGHRS; CDR2 reads YFSETQ. CDR3 length: 15 amino acids. V was shortened by 0 bases and J by 4 bases, with 12 bases between the two germline ends.

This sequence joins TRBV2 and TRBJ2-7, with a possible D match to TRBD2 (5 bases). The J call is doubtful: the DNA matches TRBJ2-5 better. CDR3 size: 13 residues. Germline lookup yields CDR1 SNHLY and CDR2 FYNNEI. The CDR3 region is CASSHRGLETQYF. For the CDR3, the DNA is TGTGCCAGCAGTCACCGTGGACTAGAGACCCAGTACTTC.

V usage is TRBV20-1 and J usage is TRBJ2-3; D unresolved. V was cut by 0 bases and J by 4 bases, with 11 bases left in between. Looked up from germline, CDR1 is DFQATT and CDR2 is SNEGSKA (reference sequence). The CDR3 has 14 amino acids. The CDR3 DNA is TGCAGTGCTAGAGATCTAGGGATTGCAGATACGCAGTATTTT. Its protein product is CSARDLGIADTQYF.

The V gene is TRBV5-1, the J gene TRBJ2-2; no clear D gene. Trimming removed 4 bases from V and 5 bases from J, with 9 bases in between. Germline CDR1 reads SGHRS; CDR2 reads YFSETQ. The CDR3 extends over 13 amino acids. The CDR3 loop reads CASSPERTGELFF. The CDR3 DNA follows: TGCGCCAGCAGCCCCGAGAGGACCGGGGAGCTGTTTTTT.

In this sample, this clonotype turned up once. CDR3 sequence reads: CASSEYYKVGETQYF. The CDR3 DNA is TGTGCCAGCAGTGAATATTACAAGGTCGGAGAGACCCAGTACTTC. This chain links TRBV25-1 with TRBJ2-5, with D uncertain. The ends were cut back, 0 bases at V and 4 bases at J, with 12 bases in the middle. This CDR3 contains 15 residues. Germline values: CDR1 MGHDK, CDR2 SYGVNS.

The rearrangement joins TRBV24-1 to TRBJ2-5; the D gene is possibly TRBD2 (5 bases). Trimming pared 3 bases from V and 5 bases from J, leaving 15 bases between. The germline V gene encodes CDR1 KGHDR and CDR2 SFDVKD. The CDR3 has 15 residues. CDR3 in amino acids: CATSDARTGGETQYF. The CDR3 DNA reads TGTGCCACCAGTGATGCCCGGACGGGCGGGGAGACCCAGTACTTC.